This T cell receptor beta chain was profiled in a study of shared clonotypes between healthy human individuals. Original handling: In the immunoSEQ data, sequences were junction-only and lacked quality scores, so filtering differed. The table came from immunoSEQ multiplex PCR; TCRdb's copy has only in-frame clones and leaves some out. From that table come the V and J calls and clone size; the DNA was used to work out D and trimming. Altogether just over 2,000,000 clones are present, about 95% being singletons, with the ten largest covering about 1.1%. Naive CD8 isolation took CD45RO-negative cells positively selected for CCR7 and excluded terminally differentiated effector memory CD45RA+ cells. In the case of this clone: This sample includes further DNA sequences coding for the same CDR3.

The junction had 3 bases not matched to a gene; V was cut back by 6 bases and J by 3 bases. CDR3 length: 15 residues. Germline V gene lookup returns CDR1 MNHEY and CDR2 SVGAGI. The source material was naive CD8+ T cells sorted from blood. This clonotype was obtained from a young man in good health. The J gene is TRBJ2-3, the V gene TRBV6-5; 13 positions match TRBD2. DNA of the CDR3: TGTGCCAGCAGCCGACTAGCGGGGGGAACAGATACGCAGTATTTT. Translating it yields CASSRLAGGTDTQYF.